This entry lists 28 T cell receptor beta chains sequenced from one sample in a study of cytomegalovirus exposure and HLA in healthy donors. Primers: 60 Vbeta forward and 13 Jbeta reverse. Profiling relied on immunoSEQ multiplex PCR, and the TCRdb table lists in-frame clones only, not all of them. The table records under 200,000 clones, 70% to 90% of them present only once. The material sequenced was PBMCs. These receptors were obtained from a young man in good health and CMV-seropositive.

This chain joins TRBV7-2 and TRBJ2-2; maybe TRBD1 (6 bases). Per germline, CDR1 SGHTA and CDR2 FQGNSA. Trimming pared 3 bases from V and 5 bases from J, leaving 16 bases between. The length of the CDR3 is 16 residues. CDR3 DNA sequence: TGTGCCAGCAGCTTTGCCGACAGGCCCTATACCGGGGAGCTGTTTTTT. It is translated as CASSFADRPYTGELFF.

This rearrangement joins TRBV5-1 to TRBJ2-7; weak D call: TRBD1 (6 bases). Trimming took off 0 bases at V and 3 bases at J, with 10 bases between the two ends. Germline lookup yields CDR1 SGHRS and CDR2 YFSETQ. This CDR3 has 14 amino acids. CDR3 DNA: TGCGCCAGCAGCTTGGCCGGGACAAACTACGAGCAGTACTTC. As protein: CASSLAGTNYEQYF.

DNA of the CDR3: TGTGCCAGCAGCTTAGTGGGGACACAAGTCTATGAGCAGTTCTTC. This codes for CASSLVGTQVYEQFF. The chain joins TRBV7-6 to TRBJ2-1; D is perhaps TRBD1 (6 bases). The CDR3 is made up of 15 amino acids. Looked up from germline, CDR1 is SGHVS and CDR2 is FNYEAQ. V lost 1 base to trimming and J lost 8 bases, with 15 bases between them. The full variable domain, completed using reference TRBV7-6 and TRBJ2-1, is GAGVSQSPRYKVTKRGQDVALRCDPISGHVSLYWYRQALGQGPEFLTYFNYEAQQDKSGLPNDRFSAERPEGSISTLTIQRTEQRDSAMYRCASSLVGTQVYEQFFGPGTRLTVL.

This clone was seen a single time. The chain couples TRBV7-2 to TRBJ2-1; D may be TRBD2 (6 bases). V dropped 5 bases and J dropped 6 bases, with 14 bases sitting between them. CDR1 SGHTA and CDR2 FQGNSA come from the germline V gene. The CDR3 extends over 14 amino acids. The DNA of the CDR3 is TGTGCCAGCAGCCTAACCAGGACTATCAATGAGCAGTTCTTC. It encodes CASSLTRTINEQFF. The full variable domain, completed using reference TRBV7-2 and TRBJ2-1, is GAGVSQSPSNKVTEKGKDVELRCDPISGHTALYWYRQSLGQGLEFLIYFQGNSAPDKSGLPSDRFSAERTGGSVSTLTIQRTQQEDSAVYLCASSLTRTINEQFFGPGTRLTVL.

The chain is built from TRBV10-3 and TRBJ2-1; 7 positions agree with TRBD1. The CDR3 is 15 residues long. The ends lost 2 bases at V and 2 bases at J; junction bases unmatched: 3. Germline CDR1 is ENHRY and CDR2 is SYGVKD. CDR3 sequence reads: CAISENGQAYNEQFF. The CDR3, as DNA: TGTGCCATCAGTGAGAACGGACAGGCCTACAATGAGCAGTTCTTC.

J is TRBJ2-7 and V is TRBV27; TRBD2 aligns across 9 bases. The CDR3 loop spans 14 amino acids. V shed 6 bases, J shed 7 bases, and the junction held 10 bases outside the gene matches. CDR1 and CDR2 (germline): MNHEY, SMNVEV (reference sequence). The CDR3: CASRDGGGGREQYF. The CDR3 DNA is TGTGCCAGCAGGGATGGCGGGGGGGGGAGGGAGCAGTACTTC.

This CDR3 reads CASSFGRGSGANEQFF. The CDR3 DNA reads as TGTGCCAGCAGCTTTGGGAGGGGTAGCGGGGCCAATGAGCAGTTCTTC. This chain connects TRBV7-3 to TRBJ2-1, with 8 bases that match TRBD2. CDR3 length equals 16 residues. V dropped 3 bases and J dropped 6; count of bases not matched to a gene: 10. CDR1 and CDR2 from the germline V gene are SGHTA and FQGTGA.

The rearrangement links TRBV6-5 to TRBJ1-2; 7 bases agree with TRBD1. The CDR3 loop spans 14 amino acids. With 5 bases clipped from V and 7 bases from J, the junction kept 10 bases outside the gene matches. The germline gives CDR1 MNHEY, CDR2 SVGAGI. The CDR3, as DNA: TGTGCCAGCAGTACGGGACAGATTTTGGGTGGCTACACCTTC. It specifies CASSTGQILGGYTF.

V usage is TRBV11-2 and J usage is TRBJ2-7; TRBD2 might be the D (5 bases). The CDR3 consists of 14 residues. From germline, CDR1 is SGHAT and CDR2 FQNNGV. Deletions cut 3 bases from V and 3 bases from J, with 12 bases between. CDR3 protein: CASSFTDGLYEQYF. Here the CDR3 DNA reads TGTGCCAGCAGCTTCACGGACGGACTCTACGAGCAGTACTTC.

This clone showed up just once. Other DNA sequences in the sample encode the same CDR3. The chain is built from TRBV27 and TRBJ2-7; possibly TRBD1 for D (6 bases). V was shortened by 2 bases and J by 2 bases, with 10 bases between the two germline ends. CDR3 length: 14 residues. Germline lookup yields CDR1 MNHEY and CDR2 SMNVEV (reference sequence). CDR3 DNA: TGTGCCAGCAGTTTAAGGGGGACCACCTACGAGCAGTACTTC. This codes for CASSLRGTTYEQYF.

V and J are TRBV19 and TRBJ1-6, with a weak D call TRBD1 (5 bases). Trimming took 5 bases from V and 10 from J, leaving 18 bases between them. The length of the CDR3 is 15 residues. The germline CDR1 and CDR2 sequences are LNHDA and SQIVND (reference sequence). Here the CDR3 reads CASSLPGPGGSPLHF. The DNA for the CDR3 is TGTGCCAGTAGTCTCCCGGGTCCTGGGGGGTCACCCCTCCACTTT.

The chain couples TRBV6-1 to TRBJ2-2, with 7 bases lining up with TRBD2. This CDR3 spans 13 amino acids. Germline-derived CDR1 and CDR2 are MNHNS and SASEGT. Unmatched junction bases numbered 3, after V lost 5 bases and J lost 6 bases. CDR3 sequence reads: CASSFRGAGELFF. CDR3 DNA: TGTGCCAGCAGTTTCCGGGGGGCCGGGGAGCTGTTTTTT.

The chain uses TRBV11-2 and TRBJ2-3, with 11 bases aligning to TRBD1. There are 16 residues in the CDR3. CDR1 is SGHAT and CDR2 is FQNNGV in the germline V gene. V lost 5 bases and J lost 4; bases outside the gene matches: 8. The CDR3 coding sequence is TGTGCCAGCAGCCGGAACCGGGGACAGGGGGCAGATACGCAGTATTTT. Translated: CASSRNRGQGADTQYF.

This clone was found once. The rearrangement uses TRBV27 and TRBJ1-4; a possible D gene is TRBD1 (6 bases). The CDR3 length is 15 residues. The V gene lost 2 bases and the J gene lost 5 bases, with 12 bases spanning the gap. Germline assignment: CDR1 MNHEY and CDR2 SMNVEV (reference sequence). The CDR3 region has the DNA TGTGCCAGCAGTTTAATGGGGGCCGGCAATGAAAAACTGTTTTTT. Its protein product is CASSLMGAGNEKLFF.

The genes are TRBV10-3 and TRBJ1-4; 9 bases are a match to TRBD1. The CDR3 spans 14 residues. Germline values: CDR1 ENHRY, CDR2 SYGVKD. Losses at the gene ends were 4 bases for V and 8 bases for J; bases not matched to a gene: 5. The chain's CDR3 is CAISGGQGSEKLFF. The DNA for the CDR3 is TGTGCCATCAGTGGGGGACAGGGATCAGAAAAACTGTTTTTT.

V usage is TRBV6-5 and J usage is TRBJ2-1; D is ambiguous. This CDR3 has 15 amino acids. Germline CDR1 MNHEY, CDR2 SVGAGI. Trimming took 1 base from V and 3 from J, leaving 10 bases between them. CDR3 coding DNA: TGTGCCAGCAGTTACTACTTCCCCCACTACAATGAGCAGTTCTTC. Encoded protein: CASSYYFPHYNEQFF.

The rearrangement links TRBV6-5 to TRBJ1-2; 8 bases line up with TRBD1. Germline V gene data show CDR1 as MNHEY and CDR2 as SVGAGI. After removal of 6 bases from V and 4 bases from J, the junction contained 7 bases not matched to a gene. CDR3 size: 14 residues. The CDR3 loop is CASSRTGIIYGYTF. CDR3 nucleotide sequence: TGTGCCAGCAGCCGGACAGGGATTATCTATGGCTACACCTTC.

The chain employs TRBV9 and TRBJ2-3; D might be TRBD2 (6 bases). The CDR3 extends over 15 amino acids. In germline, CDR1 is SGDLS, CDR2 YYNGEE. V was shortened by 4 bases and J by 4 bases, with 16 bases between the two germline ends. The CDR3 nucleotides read TGTGCCAGCAGCTCCGGGACGCGGGGTGCAGATACGCAGTATTTT. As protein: CASSSGTRGADTQYF.

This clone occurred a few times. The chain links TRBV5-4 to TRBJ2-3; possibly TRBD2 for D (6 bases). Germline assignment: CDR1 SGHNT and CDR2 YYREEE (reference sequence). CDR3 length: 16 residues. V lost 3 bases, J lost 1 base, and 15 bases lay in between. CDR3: CASSSRRASGTDTQYF. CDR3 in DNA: TGTGCCAGCAGCTCGCGTCGTGCTAGCGGCACAGATACGCAGTATTTT.

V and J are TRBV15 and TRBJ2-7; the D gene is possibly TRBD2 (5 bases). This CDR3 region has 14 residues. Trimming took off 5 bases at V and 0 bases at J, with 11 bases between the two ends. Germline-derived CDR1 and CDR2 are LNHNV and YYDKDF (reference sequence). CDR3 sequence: CATSGTGDSYEQYF. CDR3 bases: TGTGCCACCAGCGGAACCGGGGACTCCTACGAGCAGTACTTC.

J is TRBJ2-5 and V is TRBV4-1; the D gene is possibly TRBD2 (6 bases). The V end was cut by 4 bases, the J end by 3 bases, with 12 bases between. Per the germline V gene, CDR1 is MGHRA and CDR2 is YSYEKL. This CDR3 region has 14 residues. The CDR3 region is CASSLGLSEETQYF. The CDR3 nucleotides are TGCGCCAGCAGCCTAGGACTATCCGAAGAGACCCAGTACTTC.

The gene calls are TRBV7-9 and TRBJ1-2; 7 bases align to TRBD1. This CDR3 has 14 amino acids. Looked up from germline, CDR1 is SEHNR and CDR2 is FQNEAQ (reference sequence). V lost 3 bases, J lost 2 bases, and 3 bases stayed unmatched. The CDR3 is CASSFDRVNYGYTF. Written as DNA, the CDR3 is TGTGCCAGCAGCTTCGACAGGGTGAACTATGGCTACACCTTC.

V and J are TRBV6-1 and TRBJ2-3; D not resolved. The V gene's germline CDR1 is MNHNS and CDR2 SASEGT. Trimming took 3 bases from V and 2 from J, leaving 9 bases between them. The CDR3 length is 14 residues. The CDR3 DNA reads TGTGCCAGCAGTGAGCGGCAGTTCACAGATACGCAGTATTTT. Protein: CASSERQFTDTQYF.

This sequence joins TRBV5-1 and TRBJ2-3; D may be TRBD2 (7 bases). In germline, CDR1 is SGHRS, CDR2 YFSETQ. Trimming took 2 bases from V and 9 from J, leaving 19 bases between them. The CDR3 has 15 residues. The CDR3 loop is CASSLYVGGAETQYF. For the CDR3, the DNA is TGCGCCAGCAGCTTATATGTTGGGGGGGCCGAGACGCAGTATTTT. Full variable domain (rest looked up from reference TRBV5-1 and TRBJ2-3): KAGVTQTPRYLIKTRGQQVTLSCSPISGHRSVSWYQQTPGQGLQFLFEYFSETQRNKGNFPGRFSGRQFSNSRSEMNVSTLELGDSALYLCASSLYVGGAETQYFGPGTRLTVL.

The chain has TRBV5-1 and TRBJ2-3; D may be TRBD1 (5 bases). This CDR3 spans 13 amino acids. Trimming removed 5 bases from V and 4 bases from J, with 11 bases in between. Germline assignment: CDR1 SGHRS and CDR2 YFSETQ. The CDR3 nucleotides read TGCGCCAGCAGTCAGGGCAGCCCAGATACGCAGTATTTT. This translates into CASSQGSPDTQYF.

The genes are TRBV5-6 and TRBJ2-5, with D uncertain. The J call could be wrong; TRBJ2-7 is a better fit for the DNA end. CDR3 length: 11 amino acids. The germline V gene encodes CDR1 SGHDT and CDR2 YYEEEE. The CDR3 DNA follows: TGTGCCAGCAGCTTGGGTTACGAGCAGTACTTC. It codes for CASSLGYEQYF.

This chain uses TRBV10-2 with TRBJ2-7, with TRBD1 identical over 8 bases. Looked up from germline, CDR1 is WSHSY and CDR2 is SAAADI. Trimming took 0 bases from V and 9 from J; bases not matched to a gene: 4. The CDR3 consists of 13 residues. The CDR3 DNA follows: TGCGCCAGCAGTGAGTCGGGTCAGGGGGCGCAGTACTTC. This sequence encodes CASSESGQGAQYF.

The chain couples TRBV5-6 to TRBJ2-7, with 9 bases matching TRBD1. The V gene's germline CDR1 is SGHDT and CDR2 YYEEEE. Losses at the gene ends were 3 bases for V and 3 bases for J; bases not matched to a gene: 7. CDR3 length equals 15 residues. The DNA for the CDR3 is TGTGCCAGCAGCTGGTGGACAGGGGATATCTACGAGCAGTACTTC. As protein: CASSWWTGDIYEQYF.